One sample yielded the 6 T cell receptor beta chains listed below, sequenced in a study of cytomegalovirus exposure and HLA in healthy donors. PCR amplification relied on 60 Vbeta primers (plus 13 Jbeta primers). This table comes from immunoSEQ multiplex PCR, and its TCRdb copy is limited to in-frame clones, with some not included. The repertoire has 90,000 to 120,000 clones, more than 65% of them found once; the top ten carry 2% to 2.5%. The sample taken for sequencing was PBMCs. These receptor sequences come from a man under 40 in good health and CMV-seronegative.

CDR3 in DNA: TGCAGCGCCGAAGGCAGGGAGAACACTGAAGCTTTCTTT. Residues: CSAEGRENTEAFF. This chain joins TRBV29-1 and TRBJ1-1, with TRBD1 as a possible D gene (5 bases). The CDR3 is 13 residues long. V lost 7 bases and J 1 base, leaving 13 bases between the germline ends. In germline, CDR1 is SQVTM, CDR2 ANQGSEA.

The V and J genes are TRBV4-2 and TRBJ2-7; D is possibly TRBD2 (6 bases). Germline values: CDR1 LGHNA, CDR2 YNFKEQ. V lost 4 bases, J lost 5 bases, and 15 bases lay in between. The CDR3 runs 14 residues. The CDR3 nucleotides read TGTGCCAGCAGCCCCGGGAGACTTACGGACGAGCAGTACTTC. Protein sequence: CASSPGRLTDEQYF.

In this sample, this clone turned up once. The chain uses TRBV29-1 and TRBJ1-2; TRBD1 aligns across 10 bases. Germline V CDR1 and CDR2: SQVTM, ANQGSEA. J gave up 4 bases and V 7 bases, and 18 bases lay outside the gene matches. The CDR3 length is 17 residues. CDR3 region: CSDSGPKTGGFGYGYTF. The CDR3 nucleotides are TGCAGCGACAGTGGGCCCAAGACAGGGGGCTTTGGCTATGGCTACACCTTC.

The CDR3 is CASSAGTSGLSEQYF. CDR3 DNA sequence: TGTGCCAGCAGCGCCGGGACTAGCGGCTTATCCGAGCAGTACTTC. The genes are TRBV7-9 and TRBJ2-7, with TRBD2 identical over 11 bases. The CDR3 has 15 amino acids. The germline V gene has CDR1 SEHNR and CDR2 FQNEAQ (reference sequence). The trim removed 5 bases at V and 6 bases at J, leaving 9 bases unmatched.

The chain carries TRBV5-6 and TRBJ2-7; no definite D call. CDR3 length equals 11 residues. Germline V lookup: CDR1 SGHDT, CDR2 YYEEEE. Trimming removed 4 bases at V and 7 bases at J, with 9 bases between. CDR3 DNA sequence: TGTGCCAGCAGCCTCTTGAGGGAGCAGTACTTC. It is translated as CASSLLREQYF.

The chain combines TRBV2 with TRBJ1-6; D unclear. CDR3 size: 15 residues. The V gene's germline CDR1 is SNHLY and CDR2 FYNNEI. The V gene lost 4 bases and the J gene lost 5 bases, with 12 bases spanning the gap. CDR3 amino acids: CASSVYGENNSPLHF. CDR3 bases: TGTGCCAGCAGTGTATACGGGGAGAATAATTCACCCCTCCACTTT.